Listed below are T cell receptor beta chains from one sample, sequenced in a study of blood T cells in healthy people across ages. In TCRdb, the 5' RACE reads were re-called with MiXCR into one record per CDR3 protein. The table shows about 830,000 distinct CDR3 sequences, with more than 45% occurring only once. Sample: blood. The receptors originated from a man aged 25 to 40 in good health. The CDR3 runs from the conserved cysteine through the conserved F or W.

V: TRBV3-1; CDR3: CASSQGSGGGNQPQHF
V: TRBV4-2; CDR3: CASSQDKGSGTEAFF
V: TRBV25-1; CDR3: CASSEFFQGQGQNSPLHF
V: TRBV29-1; CDR3: CSVDGIGEKYEQYF
V: TRBV7-2; CDR3: CASSSRGGGLAGRSNEQFF
V: TRBV4-3; CDR3: CASSQDRKNYEQYF
V: TRBV7-2; CDR3: CASSLVSGRGGRGSYEQYF
V: TRBV7-2; CDR3: CASSFREVGDTQYF
V: TRBV20-1; CDR3: CNARDVNNSYNSPLHF
V: TRBV4-3; CDR3: CASSPVGRAYNEQFF
V: TRBV15; CDR3: CATSRDATYEQYF
V: TRBV5-1; CDR3: CASSPEGGHYNEQFF
V: TRBV20-1; CDR3: CGVRDSSYNEQYF
V: TRBV7-2; CDR3: CASSLGPQGAYEQYF
V: TRBV2; CDR3: CASSEGNLSYEQYF
V: TRBV9; CDR3: CASSVSPQGQETQYF
V: TRBV6-2/TRBV6-3; CDR3: CASQGGQVGNQPQHF
V: TRBV5-1; CDR3: CASSPLFAGNEQFF
V: TRBV7-2; CDR3: CASSLVNTYTFF
V: TRBV20-1; CDR3: CSANVDSAPGANVLTF
V: TRBV4-3; CDR3: CASSQVWAGHLAKNIQYF
V: TRBV7-2; CDR3: CASSRTGTPVQPQHF
V: TRBV20-1; CDR3: CSASFREGRPYEQYF
V: TRBV20-1; CDR3: CSAVPSGKKGYEQYF
V: TRBV4-3; CDR3: CASSQAVGSSYNEQFF
V: TRBV27; CDR3: CASSLKAGWGDTQYF
V: TRBV3-1; CDR3: CASRLDWLSYEQYF
V: TRBV4-3; CDR3: CASSPQRDITYNEQFF
V: TRBV7-2; CDR3: CASRNRGDTQYF
V: TRBV5-1; CDR3: CASSYANGRETQYF
V: TRBV10-3; CDR3: CAISEMTEGIQYF
V: TRBV14; CDR3: CASSPLAAYGYTF
V: TRBV11-1; CDR3: CASSLYRGLVSGQETQYF
V: TRBV2; CDR3: CASSRGYGNQPQHF
V: TRBV20-1; CDR3: CSARDGTSDYGYTF
V: TRBV5-5; CDR3: CASTDPWAIYNEQFF
V: TRBV29-1; CDR3: CSVEVSFQETQYF
V: TRBV7-9; CDR3: CASIPLANTGELFF
V: TRBV6-2/TRBV6-3; CDR3: CASSYSQGPLTDTQYF
V: TRBV13; CDR3: CASSLRGRNHYEQYF
V: TRBV5-1; CDR3: CASSLVATSGTDTQYF
V: TRBV30; CDR3: CAWSLTGTANYGYTF
V: TRBV15; CDR3: CATSSNRVDIQYF
V: TRBV6-1; CDR3: CASSEAGTGGGYTF
V: TRBV11-2; CDR3: CASSAGTGPDTQYF
V: TRBV18; CDR3: CASSPREGSSYNSPLHF
V: TRBV28; CDR3: CASVAYLSYEQYF
V: TRBV11-2; CDR3: CASSYGYTDTQYF